Described below is a single TCR beta chain sequence and its context. This clonotype was recorded many times. Which antigen it targets is not known. The record has no base qualities; no much larger clone is one base away. Receptor libraries were prepared by 5' RACE. The sample was run on a NextSeq 500. In the TCR library protocol, a unique molecular identifier was attached to each TCR cDNA molecule so that PCR and sequencing errors could be corrected. The authors' pipeline ran thus. TCR identification, UMI-based error correction and CDR3 extraction were all carried out with Decombinator tools. Expanded TCRs were defined as those above a frequency of 2 per 1,000, corresponding to the top 1% of the tumor frequency distribution. Expanded tumor TCRs were classed as regional if statistically deemed absent (corrected P<0.05) from at least one tumor region, otherwise ubiquitous. Rényi diversity was computed with the R vegan package after subsampling each repertoire 100 times to 5,000 TCRs. CDR3 similarity networks were constructed using string-kernel similarity of amino acid triplets, with links drawn between CDR3s whose pairwise similarity was above 0.82. TCRdb reprocessed the public reads (quality trimming at Q25 with fastp, clone calling with MiXCR) and kept in-frame beta chains. All rows with the same CDR3 protein become a single entry with the most common DNA and genes. V and J calls and clone size were set by TCRdb, not the authors. Here the sample has 11,000 or so distinct CDR3 sequences; approximately 15% occur a single time. Around 15% of the sample goes to the ten largest clones.

This specimen's time point label, per the study, means: sample taken at primary tumor resection. The donors were some 72 patients from the lung TRACERx cohort who had early-stage, untreated non-small cell lung cancer. Whole RNA extracted from tumor and nontumor lung tissue, or from cryopreserved PBMC samples, was used for TCR sequencing without cell sorting. Only patients with enough RNA available from two or more tumor regions were chosen for TCR sequencing. A lung pathologist reviewed the tumor and adjacent nontumor lung specimens before the specimens were selected. From the germline V gene (reference sequence), CDR1 is GTSNPN and CDR2 is SVGIG. The V end gives up 3 bases and the J end 0 bases, leaving 14 bases in the junction not matched to a gene. Taken from cysteine to phenylalanine, the CDR3 has 17 residues. Kept here is only the CDR3 DNA, which spans 51 bases and is read in frame from base 1.

The sample belongs to a study of spatial heterogeneity in lung cancer (dated by TCRdb to about 2019). The study in broad terms: Beta-chain transcripts were consistently detected in greater numbers than alpha-chain transcripts, which likely reflected higher beta-chain transcript abundance. A strong correlation was found between TCR transcript counts in tumor regions and a T cell transcriptional module score from matched bulk RNA-seq. In the raw uncorrected reads, each unique combination of TCR and UMI appeared more than ten times on average. In non-small cell lung cancer, the study made a quantitative comparison of TCR alpha and beta repertoires among multiple tumor regions, matched nontumor lung and blood. TCR repertoire features were related to nonsynonymous mutation counts determined by whole-exome sequencing of tumor tissue. At surgery, some 200 tumor regions, 64 matched nontumor lung samples and more than 50 PBMC samples were TCR-sequenced for both alpha and beta chains. The paper's findings and limits, for the study overall: The tumor nonsynonymous mutation count correlated with the number of expanded alpha and beta TCRs within the tumor. TCR-seq was estimated to cover only approximately 6.3% of tumor T cells for alpha chains and approximately 13% for beta chains. Additional single-cell paired TCR alpha and beta sequencing was considered necessary to confirm, at a functional level, the hypothesis that regional TCRs recognize regional mutations. Counts of ubiquitous and regional expanded TCRs correlated with counts of ubiquitous and regional nonsynonymous mutations, respectively.

The chain is made from TRBV30 and TRBJ2-7, and 7 junction bases match TRBD2. The TCR was taken from a male donor with early-stage non-small cell lung cancer. The source was lung tumor tissue, collected at surgery. The sequence in DNA is TGTGCCTGGAGCATGGGGAAACTAGCGTACAGCTCCTACGAGCAGTACTTC. Translation gives CAWSMGKLAYSSYEQYF.